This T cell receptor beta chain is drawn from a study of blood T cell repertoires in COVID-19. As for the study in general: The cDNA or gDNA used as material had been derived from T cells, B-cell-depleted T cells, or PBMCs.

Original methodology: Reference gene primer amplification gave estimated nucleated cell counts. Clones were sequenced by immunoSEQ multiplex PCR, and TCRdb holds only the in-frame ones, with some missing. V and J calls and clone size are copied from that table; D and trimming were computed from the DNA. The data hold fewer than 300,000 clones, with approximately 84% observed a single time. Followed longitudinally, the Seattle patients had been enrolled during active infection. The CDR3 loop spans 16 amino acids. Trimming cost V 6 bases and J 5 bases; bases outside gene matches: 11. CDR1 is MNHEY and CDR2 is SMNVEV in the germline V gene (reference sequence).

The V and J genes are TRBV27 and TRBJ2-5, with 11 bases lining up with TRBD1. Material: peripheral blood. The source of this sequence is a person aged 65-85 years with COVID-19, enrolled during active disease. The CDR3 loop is CASRPPGQGVQETQYF. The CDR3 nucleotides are TGTGCCAGCAGGCCACCGGGACAGGGGGTTCAGGAGACCCAGTACTTC.